This TCR beta chain was recorded in a study of T cell clusters in autoimmune cytopenias. On the study more broadly: Per sample, median TRB depth was approximately 48,000 reads, yielding a median roughly 2,000 distinct clonotypes.

About 37,500 genome equivalents of blood DNA were amplified for TRB. Multiplex touch-down PCR amplified TRB using TRB-A and TRB-B pools in one tube. TCRdb re-called the multiplex PCR reads and shows each CDR3 protein once, DNA omitted. The sample table includes about 6,000 distinct CDR3 sequences. This CDR3 spans 13 amino acids. Germline values: CDR1 KGHSH, CDR2 LQKENI. The sample was also linked to a second study, of T cell repertoires in aging, cancer and after chemotherapy.

The genes are TRBV18 and TRBJ1-1. This receptor was obtained from a human donor in good health. Material: peripheral blood. The CDR3 loop is CASFAALNTEAFF.